These T cell receptor beta chains were read from a single sample in a study of shared clonotypes between healthy human individuals. Method: immunoSEQ multiplex PCR; TCRdb's copy keeps in-frame clones and lacks some. The sample lists approximately 1.4 million clones, approximately 98% occurring once. The sequencing input was naive CD4+ T cells sorted from blood. The receptors derive from a man aged 30 to 39 in good health. The CDR3 runs from the conserved cysteine through the conserved F or W. A D gene is named only where the DNA matches it firmly. The size field is filled for only some rows; it gives once, few, many or a size class.

D gene: NA
J gene: TRBJ2-7
V gene: TRBV29-1
clone size: NA
CDR3 protein: CSVEGRATRGEQYF
CDR3 DNA: TGCAGCGTTGAAGGGAGGGCTACTCGCGGCGAGCAGTACTTC

D gene: NA
J gene: TRBJ1-5
V gene: TRBV21-1
clone size: NA
CDR3 protein: CASSSQGDQPQHF
CDR3 DNA: TGTGCCAGCAGCAGCCAGGGGGATCAGCCCCAGCATTTT

D gene: NA
J gene: TRBJ2-3
V gene: TRBV11-3
clone size: NA
CDR3 protein: CASSPLSNTDTQYF
CDR3 DNA: TGTGCCAGCAGCCCCCTGAGTAACACAGATACGCAGTATTTT

D gene: NA
J gene: TRBJ2-4
V gene: TRBV29-1
clone size: NA
CDR3 protein: CSVPSGQGGNIQYF
CDR3 DNA: TGCAGCGTCCCCTCCGGGCAGGGGGGAAACATTCAGTACTTC

D gene: TRBD1
J gene: TRBJ1-5
V gene: TRBV28
clone size: NA
CDR3 protein: CASRKPGQSNQPQHF
CDR3 DNA: TGTGCCAGCAGAAAGCCGGGACAGAGTAATCAGCCCCAGCATTTT

D gene: TRBD1
J gene: TRBJ1-4
V gene: TRBV18
clone size: NA
CDR3 protein: CASSPPGQGTDEKLFF
CDR3 DNA: TGTGCCAGCTCACCACCGGGACAGGGGACGGATGAAAAACTGTTTTTT

D gene: NA
J gene: TRBJ2-3
V gene: TRBV2
clone size: few
CDR3 protein: CASSETDTQYF
CDR3 DNA: TGTGCCAGCAGTGAGACAGATACGCAGTATTTT

D gene: TRBD2
J gene: TRBJ2-1
V gene: TRBV28
clone size: NA
CDR3 protein: CASSSKLARQFF
CDR3 DNA: TGTGCCAGCAGTTCAAAACTAGCGAGACAGTTCTTC

D gene: NA
J gene: TRBJ2-7
V gene: TRBV6-5
clone size: NA
CDR3 protein: CASSYGRGRSAYEQYF
CDR3 DNA: TGTGCCAGCAGTTACGGGCGGGGTCGATCCGCCTACGAGCAGTACTTC

D gene: TRBD1
J gene: TRBJ2-3
V gene: TRBV29-1
clone size: NA
CDR3 protein: CSVAPGQPTDTQYF
CDR3 DNA: TGCAGCGTTGCACCGGGACAGCCCACAGATACGCAGTATTTT

D gene: NA
J gene: TRBJ2-3
V gene: TRBV5-1
clone size: NA
CDR3 protein: CASSTGPDTQYF
CDR3 DNA: TGCGCCAGCAGCACAGGCCCAGATACGCAGTATTTT

D gene: NA
J gene: TRBJ2-6
V gene: TRBV18
clone size: once
CDR3 protein: CASSERAGMSGANVLTF
CDR3 DNA: TGTGCCAGCTCAGAAAGGGCAGGAATGTCTGGGGCCAACGTCCTGACTTTC

D gene: TRBD1
J gene: TRBJ2-5
V gene: TRBV2
clone size: NA
CDR3 protein: CASTSRTGGGETQYF
CDR3 DNA: TGTGCCAGCACCTCCCGGACAGGGGGCGGAGAGACCCAGTACTTC

D gene: NA
J gene: TRBJ2-7
V gene: TRBV7-8
clone size: NA
CDR3 protein: CASSRDNEQYF
CDR3 DNA: TGTGCCAGCAGCCGCGATAATGAGCAGTACTTC

D gene: NA
J gene: TRBJ2-5
V gene: TRBV2
clone size: NA
CDR3 protein: CASSEGRGSQETQYF
CDR3 DNA: TGTGCCAGCAGTGAAGGGCGGGGCAGCCAAGAGACCCAGTACTTC

D gene: NA
J gene: TRBJ2-7
V gene: TRBV19
clone size: NA
CDR3 protein: CASSRDVSYEQYF
CDR3 DNA: TGTGCCAGTAGCCGGGACGTCTCCTACGAGCAGTACTTC

D gene: TRBD2
J gene: TRBJ2-2
V gene: TRBV5-1
clone size: NA
CDR3 protein: CASSLTSGKPGELFF
CDR3 DNA: TGCGCCAGCAGCTTGACTAGCGGGAAACCCGGGGAGCTGTTTTTT

D gene: NA
J gene: TRBJ2-3
V gene: TRBV6-1
clone size: NA
CDR3 protein: CASSVTQTTDTQYF
CDR3 DNA: TGTGCCAGCAGTGTCACCCAGACGACAGATACGCAGTATTTT

D gene: NA
J gene: TRBJ2-3
V gene: TRBV7-2
clone size: once
CDR3 protein: CASSLEGRVSGTQYF
CDR3 DNA: TGTGCCAGCAGCTTAGAGGGCAGGGTATCAGGTACGCAGTATTTT

D gene: NA
J gene: TRBJ1-1
V gene: TRBV7-2
clone size: NA
CDR3 protein: CASSLYGGDTEAFF
CDR3 DNA: TGTGCCAGCAGCTTATATGGGGGGGACACTGAAGCTTTCTTT

D gene: TRBD2
J gene: TRBJ2-1
V gene: TRBV9
clone size: once
CDR3 protein: CASSARVRLADYNEQFF
CDR3 DNA: TGTGCCAGCAGCGCCCGGGTGCGACTAGCGGATTACAATGAGCAGTTCTTC

D gene: NA
J gene: TRBJ2-7
V gene: TRBV7-6
clone size: NA
CDR3 protein: CASSLDGRNSPIVQYF
CDR3 DNA: TGTGCCAGCAGCTTGGACGGGCGCAACTCTCCGATAGTGCAGTACTTC

D gene: TRBD2
J gene: TRBJ2-7
V gene: TRBV10-1
clone size: NA
CDR3 protein: CASSSKTSGLYEQYF
CDR3 DNA: TGCGCCAGCAGTTCCAAGACTAGCGGGTTATACGAGCAGTACTTC

D gene: NA
J gene: TRBJ1-1
V gene: TRBV5-1
clone size: NA
CDR3 protein: CASSLGPQNTEAFF
CDR3 DNA: TGCGCCAGCAGCTTGGGACCTCAGAACACTGAAGCTTTCTTT

D gene: TRBD2
J gene: TRBJ2-3
V gene: TRBV6-5
clone size: NA
CDR3 protein: CASSYRTSGYTDTQYF
CDR3 DNA: TGTGCCAGCAGTTACCGAACTAGCGGCTATACAGATACGCAGTATTTT

D gene: NA
J gene: TRBJ1-5
V gene: TRBV6-1
clone size: NA
CDR3 protein: CASSEEPRRIFQPQHF
CDR3 DNA: TGTGCCAGCAGTGAAGAACCACGAAGGATTTTTCAGCCCCAGCATTTT

D gene: NA
J gene: TRBJ2-7
V gene: TRBV27
clone size: NA
CDR3 protein: CASSPLARGAGEQYF
CDR3 DNA: TGTGCCAGCAGTCCCCTTGCTCGGGGGGCCGGCGAGCAGTACTTC

D gene: NA
J gene: TRBJ2-7
V gene: TRBV5-4
clone size: NA
CDR3 protein: CASSPSGGYEQYF
CDR3 DNA: TGTGCCAGCAGCCCCAGTGGTGGGTACGAGCAGTACTTC

D gene: TRBD2
J gene: TRBJ2-1
V gene: TRBV9
clone size: NA
CDR3 protein: CASSVLAGAYNEQFF
CDR3 DNA: TGTGCCAGCAGCGTACTAGCGGGAGCTTACAATGAGCAGTTCTTC

D gene: NA
J gene: TRBJ1-1
V gene: TRBV10-3
clone size: NA
CDR3 protein: CAIRENTEAFF
CDR3 DNA: TGTGCCATCAGGGAGAACACTGAAGCTTTCTTT

D gene: TRBD2
J gene: TRBJ2-1
V gene: TRBV27
clone size: NA
CDR3 protein: CATNRLADNNEQFF
CDR3 DNA: TGTGCCACGAACAGACTAGCGGATAACAATGAGCAGTTCTTC

D gene: NA
J gene: TRBJ2-1
V gene: TRBV5-1
clone size: NA
CDR3 protein: CASSLALAHNEQFF
CDR3 DNA: TGCGCCAGCAGCTTGGCTTTAGCCCACAATGAGCAGTTCTTC

D gene: NA
J gene: TRBJ2-3
V gene: TRBV6-1
clone size: NA
CDR3 protein: CASSEEFATDTQYF
CDR3 DNA: TGTGCCAGCAGTGAAGAGTTTGCCACAGATACGCAGTATTTT

D gene: NA
J gene: TRBJ2-7
V gene: TRBV25-1
clone size: NA
CDR3 protein: CASTGLRSYEQYF
CDR3 DNA: TGTGCCAGCACGGGGCTTCGCTCCTACGAGCAGTACTTC

D gene: TRBD1
J gene: TRBJ2-7
V gene: TRBV4-1
clone size: NA
CDR3 protein: CASATFTGQGAVYEQYF
CDR3 DNA: TGCGCCAGCGCGACATTCACCGGGCAGGGGGCCGTCTACGAGCAGTACTTC

D gene: TRBD2
J gene: TRBJ2-7
V gene: TRBV6-1
clone size: NA
CDR3 protein: CASSDLAGGTYEQYF
CDR3 DNA: TGTGCCAGCAGTGACTTAGCGGGAGGAACCTACGAGCAGTACTTC

D gene: TRBD2
J gene: TRBJ2-5
V gene: TRBV5-6
clone size: NA
CDR3 protein: CASSLGLALGETQYF
CDR3 DNA: TGTGCCAGCAGCTTGGGACTAGCCCTGGGGGAGACCCAGTACTTC

D gene: NA
J gene: TRBJ1-1
V gene: TRBV5-8
clone size: NA
CDR3 protein: CASSGGGGRGTEAFF
CDR3 DNA: TGTGCCAGCAGCGGTGGTGGGGGAAGGGGCACTGAAGCTTTCTTT

D gene: TRBD1
J gene: TRBJ1-1
V gene: TRBV5-1
clone size: NA
CDR3 protein: CASSFNRGATEAFF
CDR3 DNA: TGCGCCAGCAGCTTCAACAGGGGAGCCACTGAAGCTTTCTTT

D gene: TRBD1
J gene: TRBJ1-5
V gene: TRBV28
clone size: NA
CDR3 protein: CASKRGGGSNQPQHF
CDR3 DNA: TGTGCCAGCAAAAGAGGGGGCGGGAGCAATCAGCCCCAGCATTTT

D gene: TRBD2
J gene: TRBJ2-3
V gene: TRBV18
clone size: NA
CDR3 protein: CASSPPLAGEGSIGTDTQYF
CDR3 DNA: TGTGCCAGCTCACCACCTTTAGCGGGAGAGGGGTCGATTGGCACAGATACGCAGTATTTT